This is a list of T cell receptor beta chains from one sample in a study of CD8+CD57+ T cells in acquired aplastic anemia. TCRdb used MiXCR to reprocess the reads, holding one entry per CDR3 protein. This sample has more than 45,000 distinct CDR3 sequences, with approximately 54% found just once. The specimen sequenced was sorted CD4+, CD8+, or CD8+CD57+ T cells (not recorded which) from PBMCs. The receptors derive from a human donor with aplastic anemia. Each CDR3 is given without its conserved first and last residue.

TRBV25-1	TRBJ1-6	ASSETGQGGNSPLH
TRBV4-1	TRBJ1-1	ASSQDHGTGNMNTEAF
TRBV7-2	TRBJ2-7	ASSQHRGYGYEQY
TRBV9	TRBJ2-2	ASSVGLAANTGELF
TRBV11-1	TRBJ2-1	ASSLGGGDRRTNEQF
TRBV7-8	TRBJ2-1	ASSLMGNEQF
TRBV19	TRBJ2-7	ASSIAGGGSEQY
TRBV15	TRBJ2-2	ATSRDAASGELF
TRBV20-1	TRBJ2-3	SARGTDTQY
TRBV2	TRBJ1-6	ASRRQTRGNSPLH
TRBV20-1	TRBJ1-2	SATQTNYGYT
TRBV11-1	TRBJ2-1	ASSPPGTGGHNEQF
TRBV5-6	TRBJ2-7	ASSWGTDEEQY
TRBV4-1	TRBJ1-2	ASSQDSGYT
TRBV27	TRBJ2-7	ASSLGGGSTYEQY
TRBV10-3	TRBJ2-7	AISVFSGGLSYEQY
TRBV25-1	TRBJ2-1	ASSDYRVYNEQF
TRBV10-3	TRBJ1-2	AISGSGENYGYT
TRBV19	TRBJ1-6	ASMGTGASPLH
TRBV2	TRBJ2-7	ASSEGQGLPYEQY
TRBV10-2	TRBJ2-1	ASKRQGGNEQF
TRBV5-1	TRBJ2-5	ASSFTTSETQY
TRBV4-1	TRBJ1-1	ASSQDPRGEAF
TRBV7-3	TRBJ1-6	ASSRYRVNSPLH
TRBV6-1	TRBJ2-1	ASSVVGLAGNNEQF
TRBV2	TRBJ1-1	ASTRGGGWNTEAF
TRBV9	TRBJ2-3	ASSAPGGTDTQY
TRBV10-3	TRBJ1-1	AIRGRDTEAF
TRBV15	TRBJ2-7	ATSRLTGTSGAEQY
TRBV10-3	TRBJ2-3	AISSPERGSRADTQY
TRBV25-1	TRBJ2-7	ASSLPGGTYEQY
TRBV7-3	TRBJ2-1	ASSWGADNEQF
TRBV6-5	TRBJ2-1	ASSYGARGPSYNEQF
TRBV12-3/TRBV12-4	TRBJ1-1	ASSLYRGTEAF
TRBV2	TRBJ2-7	ASRWGEVQY
TRBV19	TRBJ1-1	ASSTQENTEAF
TRBV6-2/TRBV6-3	TRBJ1-6	ASEEHSPLH
TRBV25-1	TRBJ1-2	ASSGPEANYGHT
TRBV20-1	TRBJ2-5	SARSQDQETQY
TRBV5-1	TRBJ1-6	ASSVGQTDSPLH
TRBV19	TRBJ2-7	ASSAGQGGSYEQY
TRBV20-1	TRBJ1-1	SARPGGAEAF
TRBV15	TRBJ1-1	ATSKQENTEAF
TRBV25-1	TRBJ2-2	ASSELKFTGVVTGELF
TRBV12-3/TRBV12-4	TRBJ2-2	ASSTGARELF
TRBV2	TRBJ2-5	ASSEGGTSVQETQY
TRBV7-6	TRBJ2-7	ASSLAGEAGEQY
TRBV4-3	TRBJ2-7	AISLGTATYEQY
TRBV7-9	TRBJ1-1	ASSLSTGGIEAF
TRBV24-1	TRBJ2-1	ATSDPQPGVGNEQF
TRBV15	TRBJ1-1	ATSGTRKAF
TRBV4-3	TRBJ2-7	ASSQDEDRAYEQY
TRBV10-3	TRBJ1-6	AIGEGYSPLH
TRBV25-1	TRBJ2-2	ASQPAGPGELF